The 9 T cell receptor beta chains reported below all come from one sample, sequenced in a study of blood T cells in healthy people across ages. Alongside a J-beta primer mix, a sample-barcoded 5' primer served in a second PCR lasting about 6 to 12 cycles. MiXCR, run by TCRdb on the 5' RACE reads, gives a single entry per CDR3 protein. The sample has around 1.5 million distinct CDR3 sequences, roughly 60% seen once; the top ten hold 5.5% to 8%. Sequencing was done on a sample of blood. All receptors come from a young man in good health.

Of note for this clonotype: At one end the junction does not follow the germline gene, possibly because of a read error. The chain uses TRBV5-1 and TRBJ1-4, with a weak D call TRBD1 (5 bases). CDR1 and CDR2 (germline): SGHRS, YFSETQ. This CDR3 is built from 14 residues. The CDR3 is CASSPGLGGEKLFF. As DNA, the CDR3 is TGCGCTAGCAGCCCGGGACTCGGTGGGGAAAAACTGTTTTTT.

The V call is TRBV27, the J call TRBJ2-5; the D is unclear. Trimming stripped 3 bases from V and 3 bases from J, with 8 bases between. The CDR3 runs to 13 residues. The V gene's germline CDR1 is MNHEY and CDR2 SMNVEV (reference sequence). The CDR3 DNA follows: TGTGCCAGCAGTTTTTCCAACGAAGAGACCCAGTACTTC. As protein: CASSFSNEETQYF.

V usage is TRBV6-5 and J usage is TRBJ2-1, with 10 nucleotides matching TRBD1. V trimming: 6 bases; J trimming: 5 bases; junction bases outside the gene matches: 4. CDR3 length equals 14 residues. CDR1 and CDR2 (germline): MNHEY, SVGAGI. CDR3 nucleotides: TGTGCCAGCAGGGACAGGGGGGTTAACAATGAGCAGTTCTTC. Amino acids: CASRDRGVNNEQFF.

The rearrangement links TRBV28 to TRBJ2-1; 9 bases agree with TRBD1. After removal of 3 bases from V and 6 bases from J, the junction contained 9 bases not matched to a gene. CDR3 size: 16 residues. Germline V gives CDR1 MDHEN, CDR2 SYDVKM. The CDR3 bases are TGTGCCAGCAGTTTCCTCCGGGACAGGGAAGTCAATGAGCAGTTCTTC. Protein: CASSFLRDREVNEQFF.

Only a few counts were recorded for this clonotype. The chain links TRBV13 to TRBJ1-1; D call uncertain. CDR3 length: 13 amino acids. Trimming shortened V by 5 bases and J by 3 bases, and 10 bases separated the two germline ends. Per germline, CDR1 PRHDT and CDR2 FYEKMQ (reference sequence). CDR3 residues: CASSPYGDTEAFF. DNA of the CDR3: TGTGCCAGCAGCCCCTACGGGGACACTGAAGCTTTCTTT.

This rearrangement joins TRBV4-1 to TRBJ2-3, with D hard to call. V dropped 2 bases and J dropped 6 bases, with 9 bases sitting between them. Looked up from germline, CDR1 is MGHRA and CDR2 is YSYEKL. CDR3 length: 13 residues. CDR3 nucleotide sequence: TGCGCCAGCAGCCAACCAGGAGTGGATACGCAGTATTTT. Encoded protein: CASSQPGVDTQYF.

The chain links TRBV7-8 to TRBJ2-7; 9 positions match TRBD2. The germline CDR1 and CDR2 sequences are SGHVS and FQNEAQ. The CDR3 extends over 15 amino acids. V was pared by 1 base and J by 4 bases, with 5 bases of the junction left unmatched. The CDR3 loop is CASSLDPSGVYEQYF. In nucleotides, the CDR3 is TGTGCCAGCAGCTTAGACCCTAGCGGGGTTTACGAGCAGTACTTC.

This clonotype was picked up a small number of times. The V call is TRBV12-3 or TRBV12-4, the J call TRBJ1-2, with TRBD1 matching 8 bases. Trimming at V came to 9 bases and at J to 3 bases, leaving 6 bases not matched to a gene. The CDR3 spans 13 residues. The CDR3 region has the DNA TGTGCCAGTTTCGAACAGGGGGACTATGGCTACACCTTC. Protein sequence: CASFEQGDYGYTF.

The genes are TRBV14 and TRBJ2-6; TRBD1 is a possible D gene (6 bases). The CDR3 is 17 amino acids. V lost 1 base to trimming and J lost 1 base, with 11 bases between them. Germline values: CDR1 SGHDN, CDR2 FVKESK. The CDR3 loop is CASSQGTAVSGANVLTF. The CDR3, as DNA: TGTGCCAGCAGCCAAGGGACAGCTGTATCTGGGGCCAACGTCCTGACTTTC.